Here is one T cell receptor beta chain with its context. This specimen comes from a study of T cell repertoires in cytomegalovirus infection. TCRdb processed the reads anew with MiXCR; each CDR3 protein has one entry. The sample comprises hundreds of thousands of distinct CDR3 sequences, 24% of which are singletons, and less than 10% rests with the top ten. With 4 bases removed from V and 5 bases from J, the gap between germline ends came to 18 bases. This CDR3 is built from 16 residues. From germline, CDR1 is SGHRS and CDR2 YFSETQ. The sequencing input was CD8+ T cells from PBMCs. The receptor's source is a human donor in good health (CMV status not recorded). Some clones in this sample may be carry-over from other donors' samples. The chain couples TRBV5-1 to TRBJ2-2, with D possibly matching TRBD1 (6 bases). The CDR3 region is CASSHGTPRLTGELFF. The CDR3 DNA reads TGCGCCAGCAGCCACGGGACACCACGTTTAACCGGGGAGCTGTTTTTT.